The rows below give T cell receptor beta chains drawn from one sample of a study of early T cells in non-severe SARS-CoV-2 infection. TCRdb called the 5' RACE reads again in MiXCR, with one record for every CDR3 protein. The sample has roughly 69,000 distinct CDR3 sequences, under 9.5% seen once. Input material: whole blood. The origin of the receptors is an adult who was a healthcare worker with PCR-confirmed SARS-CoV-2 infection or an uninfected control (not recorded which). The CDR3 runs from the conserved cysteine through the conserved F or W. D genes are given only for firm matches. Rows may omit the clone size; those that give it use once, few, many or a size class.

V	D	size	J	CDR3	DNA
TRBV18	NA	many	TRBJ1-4	CASSPPGGLNEKLFF	TGTGCCAGCTCACCACCGGGGGGCCTTAATGAAAAACTGTTTTTT
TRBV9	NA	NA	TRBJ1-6	CASSVDPGRESPLHF	TGTGCCAGCAGCGTAGATCCGGGAAGAGAATCACCCCTCCATTTT
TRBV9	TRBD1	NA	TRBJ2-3	CASSVGQGPDTQYF	TGTGCCAGCAGCGTGGGACAGGGACCAGATACGCAGTATTTT
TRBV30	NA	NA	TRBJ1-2	CASVRDYGYTF	TGTGCCTCGGTCCGGGACTATGGCTACACCTTC
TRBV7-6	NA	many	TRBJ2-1	CASSRFGGRTYNEQFF	TGTGCCAGCAGCCGCTTTGGGGGAAGAACCTACAATGAGCAGTTCTTC
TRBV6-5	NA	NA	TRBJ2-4	CASSNHKRRQVQYF	TGTGCCAGCAGCAATCATAAGCGCAGGCAGGTTCAGTACTTC
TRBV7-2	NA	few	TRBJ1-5	CASSSNGIGQPQHF	TGTGCCAGCAGCTCCAATGGGATAGGTCAGCCCCAGCATTTT
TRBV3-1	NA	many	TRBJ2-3	CASSQSLADTQYF	TGTGCCAGCAGCCAATCTCTTGCAGATACGCAGTATTTT
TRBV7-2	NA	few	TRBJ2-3	CASSNRETTGTDTQYF	TGTGCCAGCAGCAACCGTGAGACTACCGGCACAGATACGCAGTATTTT
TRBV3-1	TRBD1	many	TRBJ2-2	CASSQANRGTGELFF	TGTGCCAGCAGCCAAGCAAACAGGGGAACCGGGGAGCTGTTTTTT
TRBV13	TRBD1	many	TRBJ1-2	CASSRGQRYGYTF	TGTGCCAGCAGCCGGGGACAGCGCTATGGCTACACCTTC
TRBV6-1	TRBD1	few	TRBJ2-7	CASSEALPAGGHEQYF	TGTGCCAGCAGTGAAGCGCTTCCGGCAGGGGGCCACGAGCAGTACTTC
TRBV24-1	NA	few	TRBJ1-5	CATSDRGDQPQHF	TGTGCCACCAGTGATCGCGGGGATCAGCCCCAGCATTTT
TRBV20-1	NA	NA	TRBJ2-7	CSAGGGHRYEQYF	TGCAGTGCCGGTGGGGGACATCGGTACGAGCAGTACTTC
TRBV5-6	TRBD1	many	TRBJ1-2	CASSLGHPSRGGYTF	TGTGCCAGCAGCTTGGGACACCCATCCAGGGGGGGCTACACCTTC
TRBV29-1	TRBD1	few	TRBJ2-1	CSVERTGDLSYNEQFF	TGCAGCGTTGAACGGACAGGGGATTTGTCCTACAATGAGCAGTTCTTC